This T cell receptor beta chain was identified in a study of multiple sclerosis patients with progressive multifocal leukoencephalopathy (dated by TCRdb to between 2018 and 2021). About the study as a whole: Peripheral T and B cells were examined in MS patients who went on to develop PML (4 under natalizumab, 1 after alemtuzumab) as well as in treated patients who did not. Longitudinal follow-up was performed in two natalizumab-treated patients who later developed PML, from before therapy through 6 and 12 months to PML onset. The study aimed to detect JC virus-specific or public T-cell expansions arising at the time of PML onset.

Amplification of TRB CDR3 regions from genomic DNA was performed at survey-level depth using the immunoSEQ two-step multiplex PCR. Synthetic inline TR CDR3 controls covering all V-J pairings were spiked into each PCR to estimate template counts and remove amplification bias. Reads were processed so that amplification and sequencing bias were reduced, and quantification was performed against synthetic TR CDR3 analogs. In the original analysis: Raw data were processed in ImmunoSEQ Analyzer, removing out-of-frame sequences and CDR3s with stop codons, and genes were named by IMGT nomenclature. Repertoire diversity was summarized as normalized Shannon entropy, defined as 1 minus Pielou's evenness. TRB sequences were considered identical only when V gene, J gene and CDR3 were shared. Public PML clonotypes were CDR3s shared by two or more PML-onset samples but absent earlier, in controls, and in public databases. Position-by-position CDR3 amino acid composition was analyzed in Skylign with the observed count method. Imported from immuneACCESS, the table was reduced by TCRdb to in-frame sequences with V and J called. These copies leave out some clones; in studies compared against another copy, an unresolved V gene accounts for under half, and the cause of the remainder is not known. For V, J and clone size, that table is used; D and trimming come from the DNA. A total of 25,000 to 35,000 clones appear in this sample, about 90% of them only once. The ten biggest clones cover more than 3% of the sample.

The sample's time point label is to be understood as: time of PML onset. Interpreted using the paper, the treatment or condition label stands for: on natalizumab therapy at sampling. PML was diagnosed from clinical and MRI findings and confirmed by detection of JC virus DNA in cerebrospinal fluid. Among the natalizumab-treated patients, PML showed up after anywhere between about 16 and 60 months of natalizumab therapy. Every listed patient had received interferon beta before, and every PML patient was female. Blood samples for T3 were taken at PML onset. Ficoll-Hypaque density gradient centrifugation was used to isolate peripheral blood mononuclear cells. This clone was detected once. No antigen is known for it. No base-level quality is on record; no much larger clone is a single base apart. The CDR3 covers 13 residues, taking in both the cysteine and the phenylalanine. CDR3 DNA is the only sequence kept; it has 39 bases, read in frame from the first base. The germline V gene gives CDR1 as MNHEY and CDR2 as SVGAGI. V lost 5 bases and J lost 5 bases; the stretch between them is 12 bases long.

Study-wide findings and limitations: Given the small, descriptive cohort, it remained unclear whether the study findings reflect JC virus infection or general immunocompromise. TRB clones above 0.5% frequency appeared only in PML patients, but expanded clones at PML onset were already present before and during natalizumab therapy. The analysis covered only peripheral blood, although cerebrospinal fluid or brain lymphocytes might be more informative for natalizumab-associated PML. At the time PML developed, no common TRBV or TRBJ gene usage or preferential TRBV-TRBJ pairings were detected. Lower normalized Shannon entropy suggested less diverse TRB repertoires in most PML patients, whereas the natalizumab-treated controls showed values near 1.

This chain joins TRBV6-5 to TRBJ1-2; no D gene can be assigned with confidence. The receptor comes from a human donor with progressive multifocal leukoencephalopathy. The sample consisted of PBMCs, taken from a patient treated with natalizumab. Here is the DNA: TGTGCCAGCAGTGAGGCAAGAAATTATGGCTACACCTTC. This sequence encodes CASSEARNYGYTF.